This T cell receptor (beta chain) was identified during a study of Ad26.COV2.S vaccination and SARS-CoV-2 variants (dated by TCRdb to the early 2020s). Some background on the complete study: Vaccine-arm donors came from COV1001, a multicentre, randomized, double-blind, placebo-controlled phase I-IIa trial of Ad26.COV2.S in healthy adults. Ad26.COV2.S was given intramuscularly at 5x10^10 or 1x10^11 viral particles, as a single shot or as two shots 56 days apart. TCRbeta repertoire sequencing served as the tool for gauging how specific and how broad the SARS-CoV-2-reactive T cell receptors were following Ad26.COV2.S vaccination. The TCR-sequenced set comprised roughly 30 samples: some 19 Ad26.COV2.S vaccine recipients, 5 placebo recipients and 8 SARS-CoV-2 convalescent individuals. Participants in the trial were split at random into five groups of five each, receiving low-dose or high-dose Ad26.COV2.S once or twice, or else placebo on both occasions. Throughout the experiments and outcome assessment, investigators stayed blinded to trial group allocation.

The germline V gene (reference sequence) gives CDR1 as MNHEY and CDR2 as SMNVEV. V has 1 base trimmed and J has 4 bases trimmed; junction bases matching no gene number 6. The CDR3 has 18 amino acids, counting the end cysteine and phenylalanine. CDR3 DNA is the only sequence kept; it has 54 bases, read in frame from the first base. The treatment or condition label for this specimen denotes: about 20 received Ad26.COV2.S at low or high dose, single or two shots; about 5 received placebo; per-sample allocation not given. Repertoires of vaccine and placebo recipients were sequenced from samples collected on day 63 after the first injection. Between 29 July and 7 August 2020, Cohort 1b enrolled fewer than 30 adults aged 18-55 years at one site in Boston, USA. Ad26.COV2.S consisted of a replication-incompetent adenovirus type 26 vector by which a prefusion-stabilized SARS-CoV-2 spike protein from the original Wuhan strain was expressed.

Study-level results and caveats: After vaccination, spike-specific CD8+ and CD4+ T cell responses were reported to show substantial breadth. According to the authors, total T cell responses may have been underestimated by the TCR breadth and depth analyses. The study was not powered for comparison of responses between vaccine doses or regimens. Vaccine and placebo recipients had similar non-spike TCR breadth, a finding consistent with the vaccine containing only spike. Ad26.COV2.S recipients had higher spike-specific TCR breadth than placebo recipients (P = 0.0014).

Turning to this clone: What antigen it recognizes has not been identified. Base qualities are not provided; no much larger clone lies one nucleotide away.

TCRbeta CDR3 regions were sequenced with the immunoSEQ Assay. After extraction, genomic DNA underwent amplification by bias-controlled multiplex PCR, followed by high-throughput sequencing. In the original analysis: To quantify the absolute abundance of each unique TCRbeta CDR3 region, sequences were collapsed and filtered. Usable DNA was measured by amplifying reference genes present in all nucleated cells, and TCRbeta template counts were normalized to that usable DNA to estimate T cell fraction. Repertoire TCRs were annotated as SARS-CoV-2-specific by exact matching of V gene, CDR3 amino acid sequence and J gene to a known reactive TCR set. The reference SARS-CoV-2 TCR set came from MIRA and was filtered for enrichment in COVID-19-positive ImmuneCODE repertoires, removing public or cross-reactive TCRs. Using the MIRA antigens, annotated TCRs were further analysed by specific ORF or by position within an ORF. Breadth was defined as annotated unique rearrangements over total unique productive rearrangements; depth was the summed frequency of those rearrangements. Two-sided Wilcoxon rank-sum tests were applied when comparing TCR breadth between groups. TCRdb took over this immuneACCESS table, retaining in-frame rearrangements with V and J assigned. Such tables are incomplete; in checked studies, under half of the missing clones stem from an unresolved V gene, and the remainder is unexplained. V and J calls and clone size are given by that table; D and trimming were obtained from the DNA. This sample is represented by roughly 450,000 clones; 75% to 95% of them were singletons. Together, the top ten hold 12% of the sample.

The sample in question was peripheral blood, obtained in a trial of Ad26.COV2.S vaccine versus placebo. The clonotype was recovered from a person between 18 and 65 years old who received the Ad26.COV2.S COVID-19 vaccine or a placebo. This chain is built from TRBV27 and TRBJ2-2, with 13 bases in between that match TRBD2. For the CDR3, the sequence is CASSLFTSGRAGTGELFF. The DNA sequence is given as TGTGCCAGCAGTTTATTTACTAGCGGGAGGGCGGGCACCGGGGAGCTGTTTTTT.